These 18 T cell receptor beta chains were sequenced from one sample in a study of blood T cell repertoires in COVID-19. Sequenced by immunoSEQ multiplex PCR; TCRdb stores in-frame clones only, minus some. The repertoire holds fewer than 350,000 clones, with around 84% as singletons. Sequencing was carried out using PBMCs or T cells enriched from blood (not recorded which). These receptor sequences come from a woman aged 45 to 65 who had recovered from COVID-19.

The chain uses TRBV6-2 or TRBV6-3 and TRBJ2-1; possible D gene TRBD1, 6 bases. V dropped 0 bases and J dropped 4 bases, with 10 bases sitting between them. This CDR3 is built from 15 residues. Germline V gene sequence: CDR1 MNHEY, CDR2 SVGEGT. The CDR3 is CASSYSGQTYNEQFF. The DNA for the CDR3 is TGTGCCAGCAGTTACTCAGGACAGACTTACAATGAGCAGTTCTTC.

The J gene is TRBJ1-5, the V gene TRBV4-1; D is possibly TRBD1 (5 bases). CDR1 is MGHRA and CDR2 is YSYEKL in the germline V gene. Trimming left V 0 bases short and J 2 bases short, with 14 bases between. The CDR3 runs to 17 residues. CDR3 amino acids: CASSQEEGSRGNQPQHF. The CDR3 DNA sequence: TGCGCCAGCAGCCAAGAGGAGGGGAGTCGAGGCAATCAGCCCCAGCATTTT.

The chain recombines TRBV6-5 with TRBJ2-3; possible D gene TRBD1, 6 bases. The germline V and J ends were trimmed by 4 bases and 0 bases, with 11 bases remaining between them. The germline V gene has CDR1 MNHEY and CDR2 SVGAGI. This CDR3 is 15 amino acids long. The CDR3 region has the DNA TGTGCCAGCAGTTCCCAGGGGTTTAGCACAGATACGCAGTATTTT. Protein: CASSSQGFSTDTQYF.

The J gene is TRBJ1-5, the V gene TRBV5-4, with unresolved D. V was shortened by 1 base and J by 0 bases, with 5 bases between the two germline ends. The CDR3 is made up of 14 amino acids. Germline CDR1 is SGHNT and CDR2 is YYREEE (reference sequence). CDR3 loop: CASSLRGSNQPQHF. The CDR3 nucleotides are TGTGCCAGCAGCTTGCGGGGTAGCAATCAGCCCCAGCATTTT.

As regards this clone: Other nucleotide sequences in the sample specify the same CDR3. The chain has TRBV5-1 and TRBJ1-1, with a possible D match to TRBD1 (5 bases). The V and J ends lost 4 bases and 0 bases respectively, with 7 bases between them. The CDR3 runs to 13 residues. The germline V gene encodes CDR1 SGHRS and CDR2 YFSETQ. CDR3 sequence: CASSGQMNTEAFF. CDR3 nucleotide sequence: TGCGCCAGCAGCGGACAAATGAACACTGAAGCTTTCTTT.

The rearrangement joins TRBV9 to TRBJ2-1, with D unclear. Germline V lookup: CDR1 SGDLS, CDR2 YYNGEE. Deletions cut 7 bases from V and 0 bases from J, with 8 bases between. The CDR3 extends over 13 amino acids. As DNA, the CDR3 is TGTGCCAGCGGTCCCAGCTCCTACAATGAGCAGTTCTTC. This encodes CASGPSSYNEQFF.

This rearrangement joins TRBV5-1 to TRBJ2-7; D perhaps matches TRBD2 (7 bases). Per germline, CDR1 SGHRS and CDR2 YFSETQ. The CDR3 contains 15 residues. The ends were cut back, 0 bases at V and 2 bases at J, with 12 bases in the middle. CDR3 in amino acids: CASSLVGGRAYEQYF. DNA for the CDR3: TGCGCCAGCAGCTTGGTCGGGGGGCGAGCCTACGAGCAGTACTTC.

The chain joins TRBV19 to TRBJ2-1; 9 positions match TRBD1. Looked up from germline, CDR1 is LNHDA and CDR2 is SQIVND (reference sequence). The CDR3 runs 17 residues. The J segment lost 6 bases and the V segment lost 5 bases, leaving 14 bases of the junction unmatched. The CDR3 is CASSFPGRTGVRNEQFF. The CDR3 nucleotides read TGTGCCAGTAGTTTCCCGGGACGGACAGGGGTTCGCAATGAGCAGTTCTTC.

The V and J genes are TRBV7-9 and TRBJ2-3, with 10 bases matching TRBD2. CDR1 and CDR2 from the germline V gene are SEHNR and FQNEAQ (reference sequence). V lost 0 bases and J lost 2; bases outside the gene matches: 8. The CDR3 covers 18 residues. CDR3: CASSLAANGLAVTDTQYF. CDR3 bases: TGTGCCAGCAGCTTAGCGGCAAACGGACTAGCGGTCACAGATACGCAGTATTTT. Variable domain in full (rest from reference TRBV7-9 and TRBJ2-3): DTGVSQNPRHKITKRGQNVTFRCDPISEHNRLYWYRQTLGQGPEFLTYFQNEAQLEKSRLLSDRFSAERPKGSFSTLEIQRTEQGDSAMYLCASSLAANGLAVTDTQYFGPGTRLTVL.

The gene calls are TRBV10-1 and TRBJ1-3; perhaps TRBD1 as D (6 bases). This CDR3 is built from 15 residues. V shed 0 bases and J shed 4 bases, with 10 bases lying between them. In germline, CDR1 is WNHNN, CDR2 SYGVQD (reference sequence). The CDR3 spells CASSESGTLGNTIYF. CDR3 DNA: TGCGCCAGCAGTGAGTCCGGGACACTCGGAAACACCATATATTTT.

J is TRBJ2-1 and V is TRBV5-1; D is perhaps TRBD2 (6 bases). Germline CDR1 is SGHRS and CDR2 is YFSETQ. Trimming stripped 5 bases from V and 7 bases from J, with 19 bases between. The CDR3 consists of 15 residues. Here the CDR3 reads CASRSTVEGWNEQFF. The CDR3 nucleotides read TGCGCCAGCAGATCGACTGTGGAGGGGTGGAATGAGCAGTTCTTC.

The J gene is TRBJ1-3, the V gene TRBV12-5; D remains ambiguous. The CDR3 totals 13 residues. Germline values: CDR1 LGHNT, CDR2 FRNRAP. With 3 bases removed from V and 4 bases from J, the gap between germline ends came to 7 bases. The CDR3 DNA follows: TGTGCTAGTGGTTTCGGAGAAGGAAACACCATATATTTT. Translation gives CASGFGEGNTIYF.

The CDR3 protein is CASSLESGSGNTIYF. CDR3 sequence (DNA): TGTGCCAGCAGCTTAGAAAGCGGGTCAGGAAACACCATATATTTT. This chain links TRBV11-2 with TRBJ1-3, with D unclear. Germline loops: CDR1 SGHAT, CDR2 FQNNGV. The CDR3 consists of 15 residues. V was cut by 0 bases and J by 4 bases, with 10 bases left in between.

The J gene is TRBJ2-1, the V gene TRBV30; 9 nucleotides match TRBD1. This CDR3 has 14 amino acids. Germline values: CDR1 GTSNPN, CDR2 SVGIG (reference sequence). V shed 5 bases, J shed 7 bases, and the junction held 9 bases outside the gene matches. The CDR3 is CAWEDRGVGNEQFF. Here the CDR3 DNA reads TGTGCCTGGGAGGACAGGGGAGTGGGTAATGAGCAGTTCTTC.

V gene TRBV3-1 (or the pseudogene TRBV3-2) combines with J gene TRBJ1-5, with a tentative D call TRBD1 (5 bases). In germline, CDR1 is LGHDT, CDR2 YNNKEL (reference sequence). The V gene lost 7 bases and the J gene lost 4 bases, with 17 bases spanning the gap. The CDR3 is 15 amino acids. The CDR3: CASTPRLQENQPQHF. The CDR3 bases are TGTGCCAGCACCCCAAGGTTACAGGAAAATCAGCCCCAGCATTTT.

The rearrangement joins TRBV9 to TRBJ2-3, with TRBD1 matching 7 bases. The CDR3 length is 15 residues. Per germline, CDR1 SGDLS and CDR2 YYNGEE. V gave up 2 bases and J gave up 2 bases; unmatched junction bases: 5. CDR3 protein: CASSVDRRVTDTQYF. The CDR3 DNA reads TGTGCCAGCAGCGTGGACAGGAGAGTCACAGATACGCAGTATTTT.

The chain recombines TRBV2 with TRBJ2-3, with D perhaps TRBD1 (5 bases). Germline values: CDR1 SNHLY, CDR2 FYNNEI. V was cut by 10 bases and J by 0 bases, with 14 bases left in between. The CDR3 is made up of 14 amino acids. As DNA, the CDR3 is TGTGCCACCAGGGCCGTTGCTAGCACAGATACGCAGTATTTT. As protein: CATRAVASTDTQYF.

In DNA, the CDR3 is TGTGCCAGCAGCTTAACCTGGGCGGGGGGGAATGAGCAGTTCTTC. Translating it yields CASSLTWAGGNEQFF. The chain couples TRBV7-2 to TRBJ2-1; 9 positions agree with TRBD2. V dropped 2 bases and J dropped 7; count of bases not matched to a gene: 6. The CDR3 is 15 residues long. From germline, CDR1 is SGHTA and CDR2 FQGNSA.